The 25 T cell receptor beta chains given below trace back to one sample, sequenced in a study of CD8 T cells in ankylosing spondylitis. Each CDR3 protein is one row after TCRdb ran MiXCR on the 5' RACE reads. The repertoire includes about 230,000 distinct CDR3 sequences, around 8% of them detected once, and around 5.1% sits in the top ten. Sample: blood, either unsorted or a sorted T cell fraction (not recorded which). These receptors were obtained from a female donor with ankylosing spondylitis or in good health (not recorded which).

This clonotype was seen repeatedly, ten times or more. The chain carries TRBV27 and TRBJ1-1; D is possibly TRBD1 (5 bases). Looked up from germline, CDR1 is MNHEY and CDR2 is SMNVEV (reference sequence). The V and J ends lost 5 bases and 5 bases respectively, with 12 bases between them. The CDR3 is made up of 13 amino acids. Here the CDR3 DNA reads TGTGCCAGCAGTCCAGGGCTGGGGACTGAAGCTTTCTTT. This translates into CASSPGLGTEAFF.

This clonotype was recorded many times. The chain combines TRBV20-1 with TRBJ2-1; 7 bases map to TRBD1. Germline V lookup: CDR1 DFQATT, CDR2 SNEGSKA (reference sequence). There are 16 residues in the CDR3. The V gene end was trimmed by 1 base and the J gene end by 3 bases; junction bases not matched to a gene: 9. In nucleotides, the CDR3 is TGCAGTGCTAGAGGGGTCCGGGGACAGCACTACAATGAGCAGTTCTTC. This sequence encodes CSARGVRGQHYNEQFF.

Many counts were recorded for this clonotype. The gene calls are TRBV5-1 and TRBJ2-1; 8 nucleotides line up with TRBD2. Trimming took 2 bases from V and 7 from J; bases not matched to a gene: 5. Germline V lookup: CDR1 SGHRS, CDR2 YFSETQ. The CDR3 extends over 14 amino acids. The CDR3 spells CASSFMVAGNEQFF. CDR3 bases: TGCGCCAGCAGCTTTATGGTAGCGGGAAATGAGCAGTTCTTC.

This clonotype was counted many times. The CDR3 DNA reads TGCAGTGCCCCCCCTCCGGGACTAGCGGGAGTAAATACGCAGTATTTT. This translates into CSAPPPGLAGVNTQYF. The rearrangement uses TRBV20-1 and TRBJ2-3; 14 nucleotides agree with TRBD2. The V segment lost 6 bases and the J segment 7 bases; nucleotides outside the gene matches: 12. In germline, CDR1 is DFQATT, CDR2 SNEGSKA (reference sequence). The CDR3 is made up of 16 amino acids.

At least ten counts were recorded for this clonotype. V and J are TRBV20-1 and TRBJ2-7, with D perhaps TRBD1 or TRBD2 (5 bases each). Germline V gene data show CDR1 as DFQATT and CDR2 as SNEGSKA (reference sequence). Trimming took off 5 bases at V and 5 bases at J, with 13 bases between the two ends. The CDR3 length is 12 residues. The CDR3 DNA reads TGCAGTGCTGGGACGACTATGGACGAGCAGTACTTC. This sequence encodes CSAGTTMDEQYF.

This clonotype was seen ten or more times. The chain employs TRBV29-1 and TRBJ2-2, with D unclear. This CDR3 is built from 12 residues. Germline V lookup: CDR1 SQVTM, CDR2 ANQGSEA. Deletions cut 5 bases from V and 7 bases from J, with 11 bases between. CDR3 nucleotides: TGCAGCGTTACACTTCTCGACGGGGAGCTGTTTTTT. Protein: CSVTLLDGELFF.

This clonotype has ten or more counts. The rearrangement links TRBV29-1 to TRBJ2-7; D call uncertain. This CDR3 is 13 amino acids long. Trimming took 6 bases from V and 5 from J, leaving 17 bases between them. Germline V lookup: CDR1 SQVTM, CDR2 ANQGSEA. The CDR3 region is CSVGASPSHEQYF. The CDR3 nucleotides read TGCAGCGTGGGCGCCTCCCCGAGTCACGAGCAGTACTTC.

This clonotype was observed at least ten times. V gene TRBV7-2 combines with J gene TRBJ2-3, with D possibly matching TRBD2 (6 bases). V was clipped by 5 bases and J by 7 bases, with 10 bases between them. The germline gives CDR1 SGHTA, CDR2 FQGNSA. The CDR3 has 12 amino acids. CDR3 in amino acids: CASSPSAYTQYF. CDR3 DNA: TGTGCCAGCAGCCCTAGCGCCTATACGCAGTATTTT.

This clonotype was seen ten or more times. This chain connects TRBV12-3 or TRBV12-4 to TRBJ2-3; no definite D call. The CDR3 runs 14 residues. V was pared by 6 bases and J by 2 bases, with 12 bases between. CDR3 loop: CASSLDVTTDTQYF. DNA of the CDR3: TGTGCCAGCAGCCTGGACGTGACCACAGATACGCAGTATTTT.

The V and J genes are TRBV7-2 and TRBJ2-7, with TRBD1 matching over 8 bases. CDR3 length: 14 residues. Germline values: CDR1 SGHTA, CDR2 FQGNSA. V was pared by 4 bases and J by 7 bases, with 9 bases of the junction left unmatched. Written as DNA, the CDR3 is TGTGCCAGCAGCTCCGACAGGGGAAGTAAGGAGCAGTACTTC. This translates into CASSSDRGSKEQYF.

The chain recombines TRBV5-6 with TRBJ2-7; D gene unclear. V lost 1 base to trimming and J lost 3 bases, with 11 bases between them. This CDR3 has 14 amino acids. CDR1 SGHDT and CDR2 YYEEEE come from the germline V gene. This CDR3 is CASSLTSAYYEQYF. CDR3 nucleotide sequence: TGTGCCAGCAGCTTGACCAGCGCCTACTACGAGCAGTACTTC.

This clonotype has at least ten counts. The V call is TRBV24-1, the J call TRBJ2-2; the D gene is possibly TRBD2 (6 bases). The CDR3 is 12 residues long. The V and J ends lost 7 bases and 5 bases respectively, with 7 bases between them. The V gene's germline CDR1 is KGHDR and CDR2 SFDVKD. This CDR3 is CATRRGTGELFF. CDR3 sequence (DNA): TGTGCCACCAGGCGGGGTACCGGGGAGCTGTTTTTT.

This clonotype appeared many times. The V call is TRBV20-1, the J call TRBJ2-7; the match to TRBD2 covers 7 bases. The V and J ends lost 6 bases and 3 bases, in that order; junction bases with no gene match: 11. The CDR3 consists of 14 residues. Germline loops: CDR1 DFQATT, CDR2 SNEGSKA (reference sequence). The CDR3 coding sequence is TGCAGTGCCATACTCCTAGCGGAGGGCTACGAGCAGTACTTC. It yields the protein CSAILLAEGYEQYF.

This clonotype turned up a few times. A read error is possible here, since a much larger clone lies one base away. The chain has TRBV20-1 and TRBJ1-4; D gene unclear. There are 18 residues in the CDR3. Germline CDR1 is DFQATT and CDR2 is SNEGSKA (reference sequence). The CDR3 nucleotides are TGCTGTGCTAGAGCCCACGGCCTGGCGGGCGGAAATAATGAAAAACTGTTTTTT. Translated: CCARAHGLAGGNNEKLFF.

Concerning this clonotype itself: With a much larger clone just one base away, this may be a read error. V and J are TRBV7-6 and TRBJ2-1; tentative D call: TRBD2 (6 bases). The V and J ends lost 5 bases and 4 bases respectively, with 24 bases between them. Germline V gene lookup returns CDR1 SGHVS and CDR2 FNYEAQ. The CDR3 length is 18 residues. CDR3 in amino acids: CASSRRLARESAYNEQFF. The CDR3 region has the DNA TGTGCCAGCAGCCGACGCCTAGCGAGAGAGAGTGCGTACAATGAGCAGTTCTTC.

This clonotype was detected many times. This chain connects TRBV10-3 to TRBJ2-1; no firm D call. The CDR3 is 12 residues long. Germline V gene sequence: CDR1 ENHRY, CDR2 SYGVKD. V gave up 8 bases and J gave up 8 bases, with 13 bases separating them. In DNA, the CDR3 is TGTGCCATCGCAAACGTAAGGGATGAGCAGTTCTTC. Amino acid sequence: CAIANVRDEQFF.

The table lists this clonotype with many counts. The V gene is TRBV10-3, the J gene TRBJ2-3, with 7 bases lining up with TRBD2. CDR1 is ENHRY, CDR2 SYGVKD, per germline. The ends lost 7 bases at V and 6 bases at J; junction bases unmatched: 10. The CDR3 is made up of 14 amino acids. CDR3 coding DNA: TGTGCCATCATGGACGGGAGGACGGGGGATACGCAGTATTTT. Translated, it gives CAIMDGRTGDTQYF.

This clonotype showed up many times. The V gene is TRBV12-3 or TRBV12-4, the J gene TRBJ2-7, with unresolved D. Trimming removed 0 bases at V and 2 bases at J, with 5 bases between. This CDR3 contains 13 residues. This CDR3 reads CASSLARAYEQYF. As DNA, the CDR3 is TGTGCCAGCAGTTTAGCCCGAGCCTACGAGCAGTACTTC.

This clonotype has ten or more counts. The chain employs TRBV19 and TRBJ2-7; tentative D call: TRBD2 (6 bases). There are 13 residues in the CDR3. Per germline, CDR1 LNHDA and CDR2 SQIVND (reference sequence). The ends were cut back, 4 bases at V and 3 bases at J, with 10 bases in the middle. This CDR3 reads CASSRRDVYEQYF. Written as DNA, the CDR3 is TGTGCCAGTAGTAGGCGGGATGTCTACGAGCAGTACTTC. The variable domain in full, with the rest retrieved from reference TRBV19 and TRBJ2-7, is DGGITQSPKYLFRKEGQNVTLSCEQNLNHDAMYWYRQDPGQGLRLIYYSQIVNDFQKGDIAEGYSVSREKKESFPLTVTSAQKNPTAFYLCASSRRDVYEQYFGPGTRLTVT.

There are many counts of this clonotype. V is TRBV15 and J is TRBJ1-5; weak D call: TRBD1 (5 bases). Per germline, CDR1 LNHNV and CDR2 YYDKDF (reference sequence). The V gene lost 1 base and the J gene lost 2 bases, with 6 bases spanning the gap. CDR3 length: 14 residues. Here the CDR3 reads CATSRGGGNQPQHF. The DNA for the CDR3 is TGTGCCACCAGCAGAGGAGGGGGCAATCAGCCCCAGCATTTT.

There are many counts of this clonotype. This chain links TRBV20-1 with TRBJ2-1; 10 bases are a match to TRBD1. The CDR3 is 13 amino acids. Germline V gene sequence: CDR1 DFQATT, CDR2 SNEGSKA (reference sequence). The J segment lost 10 bases and the V segment lost 6 bases, leaving 9 bases of the junction unmatched. CDR3 sequence (DNA): TGCAGTGCCCGGCTGACAGGGGGCAGGGAGCAGTTCTTC. Protein product: CSARLTGGREQFF.

This clonotype was seen at least ten times. The chain joins TRBV10-3 to TRBJ1-1; D is perhaps TRBD1 (5 bases). Trimming left V 4 bases short and J 11 bases short, with 11 bases between. Germline lookup yields CDR1 ENHRY and CDR2 SYGVKD. This CDR3 has 11 amino acids. The CDR3 DNA is TGTGCCATCAGTGGGGCCGGGGGGGCTTTCTTT. Translation: CAISGAGGAFF.

A remark on this clonotype: Possible read error: a much larger clone is one base away. This chain joins TRBV4-3 and TRBJ2-1; TRBD2 matches 9 bases. The CDR3 totals 15 residues. Trimming cost V 1 base and J 7 bases; bases outside gene matches: 5. Germline V gene data show CDR1 as LGHNA and CDR2 as YSLEER. CDR3 residues: CASSQVAGVSNEQFF. The CDR3 region has the DNA TGCGCCAGCAGCCAAGTAGCGGGAGTCAGTAATGAGCAGTTCTTC.

This clonotype was seen a handful of times. This rearrangement joins TRBV12-2 to TRBJ2-1; TRBD2 reflects the table's D call only, with no check against the DNA. TRBV12-2 is designated a pseudogene. The CDR3 is 16 amino acids. CDR3 sequence (DNA): TGTGCAAGTCGCTTGCCTCTAGCGGGTCCTTACAATGAGCAGTTCTTC. Translated, it gives CASRLPLAGPYNEQFF.

At least ten counts were recorded for this clonotype. The chain uses TRBV7-8 and TRBJ2-7, with D perhaps matching TRBD1 (5 bases). V was pared by 0 bases and J by 2 bases, with 14 bases between. Germline V gene sequence: CDR1 SGHVS, CDR2 FQNEAQ. The CDR3 spans 16 residues. The CDR3 DNA is TGTGCCAGCAGCTTAGCGCAGGGCCAATGGGCCTACGAGCAGTACTTC. Amino acid sequence: CASSLAQGQWAYEQYF.